This is a list of T cell receptor beta chains from one sample in a study of T cell responses to AZD1222 COVID-19 vaccine. The repertoire was sequenced with immunoSEQ multiplex PCR; TCRdb's copy has only in-frame clones and lacks some. This table has over 100,000 clones, approximately 90% appearing once. This specimen was peripheral blood, taken on day 0 of AZD1222 vaccination. These TCRs come from an adult in good health. CDR3s include the opening cysteine and the closing phenylalanine or tryptophan. The order of the fields is V gene, clone size, D gene, J gene, CDR3 DNA, CDR3 protein. D genes are given only for firm matches. Rows give clone size only sometimes, using once, few, many, or a class for an expanded clone.

V: TRBV6-5; size: NA; D: NA; J: TRBJ2-4; DNA: TGTGCCAGCAGTCGGGTAAACATCAAAAACATTCAGTACTTC; CDR3: CASSRVNIKNIQYF
V: TRBV7-9; size: NA; D: NA; J: TRBJ2-5; DNA: TGTGCCAGCAGCTTACTTCAGGGGACAGAGACCCAGTACTTC; CDR3: CASSLLQGTETQYF
V: TRBV6-1; size: NA; D: NA; J: TRBJ1-5; DNA: TGTGCCAGCAGTGAAGCGCGGTTGGCAGCCTGGAGCAATCAGCCCCAGCATTTT; CDR3: CASSEARLAAWSNQPQHF
V: TRBV15; size: NA; D: NA; J: TRBJ1-2; DNA: TGTGCCACCAGCAGAGGGGTTAACTATGGCTACACCTTC; CDR3: CATSRGVNYGYTF
V: TRBV5-1; size: NA; D: NA; J: TRBJ1-3; DNA: TGCGCCAGCAGCCCCGACCCGCAGGGGAACGGAAACACCATATATTTT; CDR3: CASSPDPQGNGNTIYF
V: TRBV11-2; size: once; D: NA; J: TRBJ1-1; DNA: TGTGCCAGCAGCTTAAACTCCAGGGAGGGGACTGAAGCTTTCTTT; CDR3: CASSLNSREGTEAFF
V: TRBV10-2; size: NA; D: NA; J: TRBJ1-1; DNA: TGCGCCAGCAGCTTGGTTGGTCAACAGACGAACACTGAAGCTTTCTTT; CDR3: CASSLVGQQTNTEAFF
V: TRBV7-2; size: NA; D: TRBD2; J: TRBJ2-4; DNA: TGTGCCAGCAGCTTAAGTTTTCGGGGGGGAAACATTCAGTACTTC; CDR3: CASSLSFRGGNIQYF
V: TRBV4-2; size: NA; D: NA; J: TRBJ1-1; DNA: TGTGCCAGCAGCCAAGATCTGAGGGGGGCCGGTACTGAAGCTTTCTTT; CDR3: CASSQDLRGAGTEAFF
V: TRBV3-1/TRBV3-2; size: NA; D: TRBD2; J: TRBJ2-3; DNA: TGTGCCAGCAGCCAAAGGACTAGAGGCACAGATACGCAGTATTTT; CDR3: CASSQRTRGTDTQYF
V: TRBV5-6; size: NA; D: NA; J: TRBJ2-5; DNA: TGTGCCAGCAGCTTGCGGGAGACCCAGTACTTC; CDR3: CASSLRETQYF
V: TRBV11-2; size: NA; D: NA; J: TRBJ1-3; DNA: TGTGCCAGCAGCGTCGACACCGAGACCTCTGGAAACACCATATATTTT; CDR3: CASSVDTETSGNTIYF
V: TRBV7-9; size: once; D: TRBD1; J: TRBJ1-5; DNA: TGTGCCAGCAGCTTTTCGACAGGGAATCAGCCCCAGCATTTT; CDR3: CASSFSTGNQPQHF